The table lists the clone carrying this TCR beta chain with a count of one. The CDR3 sequence is 12 residues long. CDR1 is GTSNPN, CDR2 SVGIG, per germline (reference sequence). V was shortened by 6 bases and J by 5 bases, with 11 bases between the two germline ends. This sample was included in a study of shared clonotypes between healthy human individuals. All of the donors resided in Nashville, Tennessee, and each was a Caucasian adult. Loaded into unsorted PBMC replicate PCRs was approximately 320 ng DNA, 25,000 to 30,000 T cell genomes. In the source study's methods: ImmunoSEQ yielded junction-only sequences lacking quality scores, so filtering differed. Data came from immunoSEQ multiplex PCR; TCRdb stores just in-frame clones and leaves some out. The DNA was the basis for D and trimming; V, J and clone size are from that table. The data show about 480,000 clones, 60% to 80% seen once.

The sequencing input was PBMCs. The chain employs TRBV30 and TRBJ2-1; D possibly corresponds to TRBD1 (6 bases). The receptor was isolated from a middle-aged woman in good health. Some clones in this sample may be carry-over from other donors' samples. DNA of the CDR3: TGTGCCTGCCTGAAGGGGGACAATGAGCAGTTCTTC. This gives the protein CACLKGDNEQFF.